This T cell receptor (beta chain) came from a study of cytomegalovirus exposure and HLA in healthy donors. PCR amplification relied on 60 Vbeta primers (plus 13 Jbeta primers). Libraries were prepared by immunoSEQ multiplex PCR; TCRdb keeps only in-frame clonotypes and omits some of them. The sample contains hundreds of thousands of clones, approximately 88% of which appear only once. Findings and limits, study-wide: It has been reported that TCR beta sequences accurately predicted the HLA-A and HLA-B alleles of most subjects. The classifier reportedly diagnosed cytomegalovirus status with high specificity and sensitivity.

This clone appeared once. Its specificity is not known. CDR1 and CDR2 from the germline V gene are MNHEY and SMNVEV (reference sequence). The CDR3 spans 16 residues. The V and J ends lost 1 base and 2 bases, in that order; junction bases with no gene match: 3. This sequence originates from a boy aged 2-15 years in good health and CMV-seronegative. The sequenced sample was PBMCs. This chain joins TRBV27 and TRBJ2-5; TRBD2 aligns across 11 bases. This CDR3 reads CASSLYSGRVQETQYF. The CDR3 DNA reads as TGTGCCAGCAGTTTATATAGCGGGAGGGTGCAAGAGACCCAGTACTTC.